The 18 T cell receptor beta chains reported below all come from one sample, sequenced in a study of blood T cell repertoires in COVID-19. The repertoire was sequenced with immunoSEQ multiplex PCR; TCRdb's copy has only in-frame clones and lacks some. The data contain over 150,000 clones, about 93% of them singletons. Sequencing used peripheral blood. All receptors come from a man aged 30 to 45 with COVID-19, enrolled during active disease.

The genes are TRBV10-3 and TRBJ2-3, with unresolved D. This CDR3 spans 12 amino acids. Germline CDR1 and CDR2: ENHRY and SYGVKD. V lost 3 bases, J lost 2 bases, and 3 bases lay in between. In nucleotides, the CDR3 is TGTGCCATCAGTGACAACACAGATACGCAGTATTTT. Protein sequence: CAISDNTDTQYF.

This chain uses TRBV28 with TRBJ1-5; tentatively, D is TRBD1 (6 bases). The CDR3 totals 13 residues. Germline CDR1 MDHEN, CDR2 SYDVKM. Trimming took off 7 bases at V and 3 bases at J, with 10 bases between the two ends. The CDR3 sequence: CASTQGNNQPQHF. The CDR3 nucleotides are TGTGCCAGCACGCAGGGGAACAATCAGCCCCAGCATTTT.

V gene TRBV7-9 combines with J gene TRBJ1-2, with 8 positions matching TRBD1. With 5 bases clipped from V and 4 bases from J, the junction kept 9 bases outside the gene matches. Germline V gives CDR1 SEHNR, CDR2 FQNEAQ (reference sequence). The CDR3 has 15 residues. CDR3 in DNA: TGTGCCAGCAGCAATCGGGACAGGAGAGCCTATGGCTACACCTTC. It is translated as CASSNRDRRAYGYTF.

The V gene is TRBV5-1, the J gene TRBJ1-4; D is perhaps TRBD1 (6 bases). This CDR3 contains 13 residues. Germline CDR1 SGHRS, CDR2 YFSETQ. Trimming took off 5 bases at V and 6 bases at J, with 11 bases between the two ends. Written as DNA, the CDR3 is TGCGCCAGCAGGATTCAGGGGTATGAAAAACTGTTTTTT. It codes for CASRIQGYEKLFF.

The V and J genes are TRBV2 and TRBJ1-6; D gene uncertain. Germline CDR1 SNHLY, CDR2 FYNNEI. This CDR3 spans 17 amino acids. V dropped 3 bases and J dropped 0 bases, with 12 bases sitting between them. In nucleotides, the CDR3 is TGTGCCAGCAGTGAGGGCAGTTTGAGCTCCTATAATTCACCCCTCCACTTT. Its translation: CASSEGSLSSYNSPLHF. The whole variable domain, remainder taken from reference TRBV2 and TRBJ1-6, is EPEVTQTPSHQVTQMGQEVILRCVPISNHLYFYWYRQILGQKVEFLVSFYNNEISEKSEIFDDQFSVERPDGSNFTLKIRSTKLEDSAMYFCASSEGSLSSYNSPLHFGNGTRLTVT.

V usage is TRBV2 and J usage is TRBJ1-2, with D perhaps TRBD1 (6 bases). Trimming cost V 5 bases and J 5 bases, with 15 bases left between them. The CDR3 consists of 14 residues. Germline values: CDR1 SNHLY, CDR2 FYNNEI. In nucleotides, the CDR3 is TGTGCCAGCAGTTCATGGGACATCGGATATGGCTACACCTTC. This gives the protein CASSSWDIGYGYTF.

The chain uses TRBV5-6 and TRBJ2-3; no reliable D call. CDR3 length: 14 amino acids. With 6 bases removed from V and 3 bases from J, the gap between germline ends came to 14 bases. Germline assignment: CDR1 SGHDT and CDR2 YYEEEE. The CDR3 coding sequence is TGTGCCAGCACCCCTTTACTTTCTACAGATACGCAGTATTTT. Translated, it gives CASTPLLSTDTQYF.

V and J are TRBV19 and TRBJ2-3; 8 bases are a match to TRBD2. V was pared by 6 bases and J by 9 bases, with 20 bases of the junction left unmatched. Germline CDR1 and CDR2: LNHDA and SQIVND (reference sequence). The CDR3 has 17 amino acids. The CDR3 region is CASRIQGASGSVETQYF. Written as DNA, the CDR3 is TGTGCCAGTAGGATCCAAGGGGCTAGCGGGTCTGTGGAGACGCAGTATTTT.

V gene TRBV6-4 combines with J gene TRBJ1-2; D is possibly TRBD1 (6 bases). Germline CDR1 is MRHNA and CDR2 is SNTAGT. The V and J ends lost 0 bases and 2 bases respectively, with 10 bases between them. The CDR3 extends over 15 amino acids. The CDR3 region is CASSDSPGTNYGYTF. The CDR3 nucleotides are TGTGCCAGCAGTGACTCGCCGGGGACAAACTATGGCTACACCTTC.

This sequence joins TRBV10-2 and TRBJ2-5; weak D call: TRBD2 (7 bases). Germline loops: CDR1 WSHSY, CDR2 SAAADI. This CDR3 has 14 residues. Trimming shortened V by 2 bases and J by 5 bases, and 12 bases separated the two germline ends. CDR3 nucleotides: TGCGCCAGCAGTGAGAGGGGGGGCGGTGAGACCCAGTACTTC. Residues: CASSERGGGETQYF.

Here the CDR3 DNA reads TGTGCCAGCAGTCACACGGACAGGGGATATGGCTACACCTTC. This encodes CASSHTDRGYGYTF. V gene TRBV27 combines with J gene TRBJ1-2; 9 nucleotides agree with TRBD1. This CDR3 comprises 14 residues. Germline V lookup: CDR1 MNHEY, CDR2 SMNVEV (reference sequence). V shed 5 bases and J 5 bases; nucleotides not matched to a gene: 6.

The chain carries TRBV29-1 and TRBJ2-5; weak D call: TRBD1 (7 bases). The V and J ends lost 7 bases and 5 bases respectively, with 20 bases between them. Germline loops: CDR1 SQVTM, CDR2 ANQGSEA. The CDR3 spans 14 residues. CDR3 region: CSAERDSGWETQYF. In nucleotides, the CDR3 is TGCAGCGCGGAACGGGACAGCGGGTGGGAGACCCAGTACTTC.

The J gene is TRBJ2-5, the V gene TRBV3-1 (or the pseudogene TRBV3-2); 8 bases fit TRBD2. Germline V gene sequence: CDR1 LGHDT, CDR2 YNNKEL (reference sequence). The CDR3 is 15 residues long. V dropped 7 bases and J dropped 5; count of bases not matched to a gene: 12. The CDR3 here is CASTRTGGGQETQYF. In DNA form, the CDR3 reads TGTGCCAGCACCCGGACTGGCGGGGGGCAGGAGACCCAGTACTTC.

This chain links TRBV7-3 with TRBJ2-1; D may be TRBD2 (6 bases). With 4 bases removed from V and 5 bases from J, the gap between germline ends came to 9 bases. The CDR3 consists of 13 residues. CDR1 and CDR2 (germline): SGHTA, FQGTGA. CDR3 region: CASSSGVHNEQFF. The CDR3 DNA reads TGTGCCAGCAGCTCGGGGGTCCACAATGAGCAGTTCTTC.

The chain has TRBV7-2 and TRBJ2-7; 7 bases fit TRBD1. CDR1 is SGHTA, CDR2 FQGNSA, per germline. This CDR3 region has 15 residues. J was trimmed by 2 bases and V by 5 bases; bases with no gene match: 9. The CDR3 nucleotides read TGTGCCAGCAGCCGGGACCCGACAGGGACCTACGAGCAGTACTTC. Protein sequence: CASSRDPTGTYEQYF. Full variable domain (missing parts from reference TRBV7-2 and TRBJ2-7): GAGVSQSPSNKVTEKGKDVELRCDPISGHTALYWYRQSLGQGLEFLIYFQGNSAPDKSGLPSDRFSAERTGGSVSTLTIQRTQQEDSAVYLCASSRDPTGTYEQYFGPGTRLTVT.

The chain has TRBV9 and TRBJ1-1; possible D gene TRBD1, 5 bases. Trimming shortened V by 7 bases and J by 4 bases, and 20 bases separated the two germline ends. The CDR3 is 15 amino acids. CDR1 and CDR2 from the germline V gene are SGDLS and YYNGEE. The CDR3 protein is CASVPLPGGGTEAFF. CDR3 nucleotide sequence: TGTGCCAGCGTACCACTTCCGGGGGGAGGCACTGAAGCTTTCTTT. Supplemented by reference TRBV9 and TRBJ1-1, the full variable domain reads DSGVTQTPKHLITATGQRVTLRCSPRSGDLSVYWYQQSLDQGLQFLIQYYNGEERAKGNILERFSAQQFPDLHSELNLSSLELGDSALYFCASVPLPGGGTEAFFGQGTRLTVV.

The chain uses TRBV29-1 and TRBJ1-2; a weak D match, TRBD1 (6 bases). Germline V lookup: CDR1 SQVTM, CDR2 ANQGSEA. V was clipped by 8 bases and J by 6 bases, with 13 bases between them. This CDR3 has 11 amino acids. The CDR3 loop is CSLRTAHGYTF. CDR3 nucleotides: TGCAGCCTGCGGACAGCGCATGGCTACACCTTC.

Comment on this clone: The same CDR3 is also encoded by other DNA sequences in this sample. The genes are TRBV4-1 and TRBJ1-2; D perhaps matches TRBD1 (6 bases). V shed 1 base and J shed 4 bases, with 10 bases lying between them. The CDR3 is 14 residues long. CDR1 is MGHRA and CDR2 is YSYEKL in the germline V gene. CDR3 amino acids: CASSQGQDSYGYTF. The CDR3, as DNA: TGCGCCAGCAGCCAAGGACAGGATAGCTATGGCTACACCTTC.